The 21 T cell receptor beta chains below were found in one sample sequenced in a study of blood T cell repertoires in COVID-19 (dated by TCRdb to 2020 to 2021). The library was produced with the immunoSEQ multiplex PCR assay. The immuneACCESS repertoire file appears here via TCRdb, limited to in-frame rearrangements. These files lack a portion of the clones; in checked studies, under half of the deficit traces to unresolved V genes, and the cause of the others is not known. The sample table lists under 300,000 clones, around 85% of them with a count of one. The ten most abundant clones make up over 1.3% of the sample. Sequencing was carried out using peripheral blood. The receptor set was obtained from a human donor with COVID-19, enrolled during active disease. The donor label of this sample is uncertain.

The chain is built from TRBV7-9 and TRBJ1-2; TRBD1 is a possible D gene (6 bases). From germline, CDR1 is SEHNR and CDR2 FQNEAQ (reference sequence). V lost 3 bases, J lost 0 bases, and 11 bases lay in between. The CDR3 contains 15 residues. CDR3 in amino acids: CASSFSDRANYGYTF. CDR3 DNA sequence: TGTGCCAGCAGCTTTTCGGACAGAGCTAACTATGGCTACACCTTC.

The chain is built from TRBV20-1 and TRBJ2-3; 8 bases are shared with TRBD2. V lost 3 bases to trimming and J lost 4 bases; unmatched junction nucleotides: 9. The CDR3 spans 15 residues. Germline V gives CDR1 DFQATT, CDR2 SNEGSKA (reference sequence). CDR3 sequence: CSASSGGGGSDTQYF. The CDR3 DNA sequence: TGCAGTGCTAGTTCGGGAGGGGGGGGCTCAGATACGCAGTATTTT.

J is TRBJ1-1 and V is TRBV13; 7 nucleotides agree with TRBD1. The CDR3 has 14 amino acids. J gave up 5 bases and V 6 bases, and 9 bases lay outside the gene matches. The germline V gene encodes CDR1 PRHDT and CDR2 FYEKMQ (reference sequence). The CDR3 nucleotides are TGTGCCAGCAGTTCGGACAGGTGGGGGACTGAAGCTTTCTTT. Its translation is CASSSDRWGTEAFF.

The rearrangement links TRBV7-3 to TRBJ2-3, with 8 bases identical to TRBD2. The CDR3 is 16 amino acids. After removal of 0 bases from V and 4 bases from J, the junction contained 6 bases not matched to a gene. Germline V gene lookup returns CDR1 SGHTA and CDR2 FQGTGA. As DNA, the CDR3 is TGTGCCAGCAGCTTAACGGGACTAGGTTTCCCAGATACGCAGTATTTT. This codes for CASSLTGLGFPDTQYF.

The chain couples TRBV7-2 to TRBJ2-7; the match to TRBD1 covers 7 bases. CDR3 length: 16 residues. Germline lookup yields CDR1 SGHTA and CDR2 FQGNSA. V gave up 5 bases and J gave up 6 bases; unmatched junction bases: 16. The CDR3 coding sequence is TGTGCCAGCAGCCCCAATGGGGGACAGAGTCTCTCCGAGCAGTACTTC. Protein product: CASSPNGGQSLSEQYF.

This clone has only a few counts. The chain uses TRBV10-3 and TRBJ2-3; 10 bases agree with TRBD2. CDR1 is ENHRY and CDR2 is SYGVKD in the germline V gene. Germline trimming cut 4 bases from V and 6 bases from J; bases unmatched to any gene: 10. The CDR3 sequence is 16 residues long. In DNA, the CDR3 is TGTGCCATCAGTGTCCTCTCGACTAGCGGGCCGGATACGCAGTATTTT. Residues: CAISVLSTSGPDTQYF.

J is TRBJ2-2 and V is TRBV5-1; 9 bases are shared with TRBD1. The junction had 7 bases not matched to a gene; V was cut back by 0 bases and J by 4 bases. Per germline, CDR1 SGHRS and CDR2 YFSETQ. The CDR3 length is 17 residues. CDR3 DNA: TGCGCCAGCAGCTTGGCCCCGACAGGGGGAAGCACCGGGGAGCTGTTTTTT. Residues: CASSLAPTGGSTGELFF.

The chain couples TRBV19 to TRBJ1-1; the match to TRBD1 covers 8 bases. This CDR3 is built from 15 residues. The germline CDR1 and CDR2 sequences are LNHDA and SQIVND (reference sequence). The trim removed 0 bases at V and 5 bases at J, leaving 5 bases unmatched. CDR3 DNA sequence: TGTGCCAGTAGTATAGAACAGGGGGATTGGACTGAAGCTTTCTTT. Translation: CASSIEQGDWTEAFF.

This chain uses TRBV2 with TRBJ2-2; TRBD2 aligns across 8 bases. This CDR3 region has 14 residues. V was pared by 7 bases and J by 2 bases, with 3 bases of the junction left unmatched. Germline loops: CDR1 SNHLY, CDR2 FYNNEI. In DNA form, the CDR3 reads TGTGCCAGCAAAGCGGGAGATAACACCGGGGAGCTGTTTTTT. Its translation: CASKAGDNTGELFF.

The J gene is TRBJ2-5, the V gene TRBV4-1; TRBD1 agrees at 7 bases. V lost 1 base and J lost 3; bases outside the gene matches: 2. There are 14 residues in the CDR3. Germline V gene sequence: CDR1 MGHRA, CDR2 YSYEKL. The CDR3 sequence is CASSQGQGEETQYF. The CDR3, as DNA: TGCGCCAGCAGCCAAGGACAGGGTGAAGAGACCCAGTACTTC.

The rearrangement joins TRBV11-1 to TRBJ2-3; possibly TRBD2 for D (6 bases). V lost 7 bases and J lost 3, with 11 bases in between. Germline-derived CDR1 and CDR2 are SGHAT and FQDESV (reference sequence). There are 13 residues in the CDR3. The CDR3 DNA follows: TGTGCCAGCATGGGGGGACGGACAGATACGCAGTATTTT. Residues: CASMGGRTDTQYF. The entire variable domain, with the rest obtained from reference TRBV11-1 and TRBJ2-3, is as follows: EAEVAQSPRYKITEKSQAVAFWCDPISGHATLYWYRQILGQGPELLVQFQDESVVDDSQLPKDRFSAERLKGVDSTLKIQPAELGDSAMYLCASMGGRTDTQYFGPGTRLTVL.

J is TRBJ1-3 and V is TRBV5-6; 7 bases line up with TRBD1. The V and J ends lost 3 bases and 0 bases, in that order; junction bases with no gene match: 9. CDR1 and CDR2 from the germline V gene are SGHDT and YYEEEE. The CDR3 is 17 amino acids. The CDR3 reads CASSSDIDRASGNTIYF. CDR3 DNA sequence: TGTGCCAGCAGCTCTGACATTGACAGGGCCTCTGGAAACACCATATATTTT.

The chain has TRBV5-5 and TRBJ1-5; 11 bases fit TRBD1. The CDR3 loop spans 16 amino acids. Trimming at V came to 5 bases and at J to 7 bases, leaving 11 bases not matched to a gene. Germline CDR1 reads SGHKS; CDR2 reads YYEKEE (reference sequence). The CDR3 spells CASSPYGTGGGQPQHF. The DNA of the CDR3 is TGTGCCAGCAGTCCCTACGGGACAGGGGGTGGGCAGCCCCAGCATTTT.

The V call is TRBV19, the J call TRBJ2-1, with 7 bases identical to TRBD1. Per germline, CDR1 LNHDA and CDR2 SQIVND (reference sequence). The CDR3 is 14 residues long. The junction had 6 bases not matched to a gene; V was cut back by 6 bases and J by 4 bases. The chain's CDR3 is CASRTGQEYNEQFF. The CDR3 coding sequence is TGTGCCAGTAGGACCGGACAGGAGTACAATGAGCAGTTCTTC.

The chain links TRBV28 to TRBJ1-6; the D is unclear. The CDR3 contains 14 residues. Germline CDR1 and CDR2: MDHEN and SYDVKM. Trimming pared 8 bases from V and 6 bases from J, leaving 14 bases between. The CDR3 here is CASSSGEGNSPLHF. The CDR3 DNA sequence: TGTGCCAGCTCATCAGGCGAGGGTAATTCACCCCTCCACTTT.

The chain recombines TRBV24-1 with TRBJ1-2, with a possible D match to TRBD1 (6 bases). The V and J ends lost 5 bases and 2 bases respectively, with 11 bases between them. CDR3 size: 14 residues. The germline gives CDR1 KGHDR, CDR2 SFDVKD. The CDR3 DNA follows: TGTGCCACCAGTGCGGGGCAGGGGAACTATGGCTACACCTTC. Translation gives CATSAGQGNYGYTF.

As concerns this clone: Other nucleotide sequences from this sample produce the same CDR3. This chain joins TRBV12-3 or TRBV12-4 and TRBJ1-2, with TRBD1 matching over 7 bases. CDR3 length: 12 amino acids. V shed 6 bases and J 4 bases; nucleotides not matched to a gene: 2. The CDR3 sequence: CASSRQGYGYTF. As DNA, the CDR3 is TGTGCCAGCAGCCGACAGGGCTATGGCTACACCTTC.

A single count supports this clone. J is TRBJ1-4 and V is TRBV30; perhaps TRBD1 as D (6 bases). There are 14 residues in the CDR3. V was clipped by 1 base and J by 4 bases, with 10 bases between them. Germline values: CDR1 GTSNPN, CDR2 SVGIG (reference sequence). This chain's CDR3 is CAWSARTVNEKLFF. The CDR3 region has the DNA TGTGCCTGGAGTGCTAGGACAGTTAATGAAAAACTGTTTTTT. The full variable domain, its missing parts supplied by reference TRBV30 and TRBJ1-4, is SQTIHQWPATLVQPVGSPLSLECTVEGTSNPNLYWYRQAAGRGLQLLFYSVGIGQISSEVPQNLSASRPQDRQFILSSKKLLLSDSGFYLCAWSARTVNEKLFFGSGTQLSVL.

V usage is TRBV10-3 and J usage is TRBJ2-7; TRBD2 is a possible D gene (5 bases). The CDR3 has 14 residues. V shed 5 bases and J shed 2 bases, with 13 bases lying between them. Germline CDR1 and CDR2: ENHRY and SYGVKD. Here the CDR3 reads CAISFNTGTYEQYF. The DNA of the CDR3 is TGTGCCATCAGTTTCAACACGGGGACCTACGAGCAGTACTTC.

The count of this clone is one. The genes are TRBV28 and TRBJ1-1, with 8 bases lining up with TRBD1. Germline-derived CDR1 and CDR2 are MDHEN and SYDVKM. The ends lost 1 base at V and 7 bases at J; junction bases unmatched: 11. The length of the CDR3 is 16 residues. The chain's CDR3 is CASSLYGRGREGEAFF. CDR3 in DNA: TGTGCCAGCAGTTTATACGGCAGGGGGCGGGAGGGTGAAGCTTTCTTT.

This rearrangement joins TRBV19 to TRBJ2-7, with 9 bases matching TRBD1. Per germline, CDR1 LNHDA and CDR2 SQIVND (reference sequence). After removal of 4 bases from V and 4 bases from J, the junction contained 8 bases not matched to a gene. The CDR3 covers 15 residues. The CDR3 region has the DNA TGTGCCAGTAGTAAACTCCGGGACAGGGCGTACGAGCAGTACTTC. Translation gives CASSKLRDRAYEQYF.